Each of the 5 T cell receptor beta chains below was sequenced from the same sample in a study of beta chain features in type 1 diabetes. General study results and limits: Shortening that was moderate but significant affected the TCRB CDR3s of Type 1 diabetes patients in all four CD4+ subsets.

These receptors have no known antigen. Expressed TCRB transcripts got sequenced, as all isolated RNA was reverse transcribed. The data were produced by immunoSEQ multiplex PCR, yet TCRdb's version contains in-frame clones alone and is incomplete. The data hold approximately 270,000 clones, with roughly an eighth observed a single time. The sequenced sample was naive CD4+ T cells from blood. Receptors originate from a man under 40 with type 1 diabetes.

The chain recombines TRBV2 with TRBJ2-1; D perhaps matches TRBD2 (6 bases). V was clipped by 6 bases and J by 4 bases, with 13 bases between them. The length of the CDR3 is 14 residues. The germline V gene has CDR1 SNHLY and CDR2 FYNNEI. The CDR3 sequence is CASRGTGGYNEQFF. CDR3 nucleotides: TGTGCCAGCAGGGGGACTGGGGGGTACAATGAGCAGTTCTTC.

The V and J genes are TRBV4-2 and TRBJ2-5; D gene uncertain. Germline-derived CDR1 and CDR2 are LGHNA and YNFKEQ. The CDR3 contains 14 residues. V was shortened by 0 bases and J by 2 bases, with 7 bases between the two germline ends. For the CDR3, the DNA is TGTGCCAGCAGCCAAGACTACAGTCAAGAGACCCAGTACTTC. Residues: CASSQDYSQETQYF.

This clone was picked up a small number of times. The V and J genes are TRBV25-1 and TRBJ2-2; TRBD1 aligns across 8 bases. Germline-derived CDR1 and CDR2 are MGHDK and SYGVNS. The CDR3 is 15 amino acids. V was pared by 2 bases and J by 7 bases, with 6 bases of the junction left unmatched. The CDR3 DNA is TGTGCCAGCAGTGAACTAGGACAGGGTCACGGGGAGCTGTTTTTT. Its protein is CASSELGQGHGELFF.

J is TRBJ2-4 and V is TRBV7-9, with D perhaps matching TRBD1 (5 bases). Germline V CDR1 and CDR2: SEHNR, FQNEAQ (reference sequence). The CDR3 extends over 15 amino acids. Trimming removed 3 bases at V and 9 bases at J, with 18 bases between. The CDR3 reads CASSLAALSDSIQYF. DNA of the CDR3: TGTGCCAGCAGCTTGGCCGCCCTGAGTGACAGCATTCAGTACTTC.

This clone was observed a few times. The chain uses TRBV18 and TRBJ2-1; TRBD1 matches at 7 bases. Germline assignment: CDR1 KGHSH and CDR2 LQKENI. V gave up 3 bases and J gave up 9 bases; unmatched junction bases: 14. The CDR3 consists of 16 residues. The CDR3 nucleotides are TGTGCCAGCTCACCCATTGAGGGGGCTAGTCAGGTTGAGCAGTTCTTC. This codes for CASSPIEGASQVEQFF.